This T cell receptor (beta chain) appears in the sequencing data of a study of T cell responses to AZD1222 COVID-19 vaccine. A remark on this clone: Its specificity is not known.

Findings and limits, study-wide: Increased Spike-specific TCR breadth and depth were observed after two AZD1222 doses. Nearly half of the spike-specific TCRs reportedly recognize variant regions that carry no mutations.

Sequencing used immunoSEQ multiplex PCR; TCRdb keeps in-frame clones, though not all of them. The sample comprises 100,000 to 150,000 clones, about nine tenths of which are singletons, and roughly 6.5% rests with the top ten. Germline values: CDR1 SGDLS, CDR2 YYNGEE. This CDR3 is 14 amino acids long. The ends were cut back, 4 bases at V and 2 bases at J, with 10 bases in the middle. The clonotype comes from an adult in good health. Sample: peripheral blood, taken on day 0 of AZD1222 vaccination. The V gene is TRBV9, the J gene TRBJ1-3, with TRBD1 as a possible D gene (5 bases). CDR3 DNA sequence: TGTGCCAGCAGCCCGGGGGGTACTGGAAACACCATATATTTT. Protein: CASSPGGTGNTIYF.